The 32 T cell receptor beta chains reported below all come from one sample, sequenced in a study of blood T cell repertoires in COVID-19. Assay used: immunoSEQ multiplex PCR; TCRdb lists only in-frame clones, some missing. Of about 160,000 clones listed, 70% to 90% are singletons. Specimen: PBMCs or T cells enriched from blood (not recorded which). The source of these receptors is a woman aged 45-60 years who had recovered from COVID-19.

CDR3 coding DNA: TGTGCCAGCAGTGAACGGGGTCGTAATGAAAAACTGTTTTTT. It specifies CASSERGRNEKLFF. The chain is built from TRBV2 and TRBJ1-4; no reliable D call. Between the trimmed V and J ends, which lost 2 bases and 4 bases, there was a span of 8 bases. In germline, CDR1 is SNHLY, CDR2 FYNNEI. This CDR3 contains 14 residues.

The chain employs TRBV18 and TRBJ1-1; D remains unclear. The CDR3 has 13 amino acids. Looked up from germline, CDR1 is KGHSH and CDR2 is LQKENI. The V end was cut by 5 bases, the J end by 1 base, with 8 bases between. This CDR3 reads CASSDYTNTEAFF. The CDR3 coding sequence is TGTGCCAGCTCAGACTATACGAACACTGAAGCTTTCTTT.

This clone was found a few times. This chain joins TRBV18 and TRBJ2-7, with TRBD1 matching 9 bases. Trimming took 6 bases from V and 0 from J; bases not matched to a gene: 6. CDR1 is KGHSH and CDR2 is LQKENI in the germline V gene. The CDR3 loop spans 15 amino acids. The CDR3 DNA follows: TGTGCCAGCTCCCCTCGGACAGGGGTCTCCTACGAGCAGTACTTC. Protein: CASSPRTGVSYEQYF.

This chain links TRBV7-2 with TRBJ2-1, with TRBD2 matching 8 bases. The CDR3 is 17 amino acids. Germline V gene lookup returns CDR1 SGHTA and CDR2 FQGNSA. V shed 5 bases and J 1 base; nucleotides not matched to a gene: 10. For the CDR3, the DNA is TGTGCCAGCAGCAAACGCCCACAGCGGGGGTCCTACAATGAGCAGTTCTTC. Amino acids: CASSKRPQRGSYNEQFF.

V is TRBV19 and J is TRBJ1-4; the D gene is possibly TRBD1 (6 bases). Trimming removed 10 bases from V and 7 bases from J, with 19 bases in between. This CDR3 is built from 14 residues. CDR1 is LNHDA, CDR2 SQIVND, per germline (reference sequence). In DNA, the CDR3 is TGTGCCACCTCGGCGGTACAGGGTGGTGAAAAACTGTTTTTT. This encodes CATSAVQGGEKLFF.

The gene calls are TRBV18 and TRBJ1-5; D not certain. From germline, CDR1 is KGHSH and CDR2 LQKENI. The V end lost 4 bases, the J end lost 6 bases, and 13 bases lay between the germline ends. This CDR3 is 14 amino acids long. CDR3: CASSLETSAQPQHF. The CDR3 nucleotides are TGTGCCAGCTCACTAGAGACTTCCGCTCAGCCCCAGCATTTT. Using reference TRBV18 and TRBJ1-5 for the parts outside the CDR3, the full variable domain is NAGVMQNPRHLVRRRGQEARLRCSPMKGHSHVYWYRQLPEEGLKFMVYLQKENIIDESGMPKERFSAEFPKEGPSILRIQQVVRGDSAAYFCASSLETSAQPQHFGDGTRLSIL.

V is TRBV5-6 and J is TRBJ1-6, with D hard to call. Germline V gene data show CDR1 as SGHDT and CDR2 as YYEEEE. The CDR3 contains 18 residues. The ends were cut back, 1 base at V and 0 bases at J, with 14 bases in the middle. The CDR3 coding sequence is TGTGCCAGCAGCTTGAATTGGGCAGGCAGCTCCTATAATTCACCCCTCCACTTT. Its protein product is CASSLNWAGSSYNSPLHF.

The chain carries TRBV6-5 and TRBJ1-1; no reliable D call. Looked up from germline, CDR1 is MNHEY and CDR2 is SVGAGI. This CDR3 has 16 amino acids. Trimming removed 2 bases at V and 5 bases at J, with 18 bases between. The CDR3: CASSYERRFGETEAFF. CDR3 DNA: TGTGCCAGCAGTTACGAGAGGAGGTTTGGGGAAACTGAAGCTTTCTTT.

The chain recombines TRBV9 with TRBJ1-4, with 7 bases fitting TRBD1. The germline V gene has CDR1 SGDLS and CDR2 YYNGEE. Trimming at V came to 0 bases and at J to 5 bases, leaving 10 bases not matched to a gene. This CDR3 contains 17 residues. The CDR3 protein is CASSVGASPQGNEKLFF. In DNA, the CDR3 is TGTGCCAGCAGCGTAGGGGCCAGCCCACAGGGGAATGAAAAACTGTTTTTT.

V and J are TRBV30 and TRBJ2-7; TRBD1 agrees at 9 bases. In germline, CDR1 is GTSNPN, CDR2 SVGIG (reference sequence). V lost 1 base to trimming and J lost 3 bases; unmatched junction nucleotides: 1. The CDR3 extends over 13 amino acids. CDR3 loop: CAWSDRGHYEQYF. CDR3 nucleotide sequence: TGTGCCTGGAGTGACAGGGGGCACTACGAGCAGTACTTC. The complete variable domain, with remaining parts taken from reference TRBV30 and TRBJ2-7, reads SQTIHQWPATLVQPVGSPLSLECTVEGTSNPNLYWYRQAAGRGLQLLFYSVGIGQISSEVPQNLSASRPQDRQFILSSKKLLLSDSGFYLCAWSDRGHYEQYFGPGTRLTVT.

The chain carries TRBV4-1 and TRBJ2-3, with D maybe TRBD2 (7 bases). The length of the CDR3 is 18 residues. Trimming removed 4 bases from V and 2 bases from J, with 22 bases in between. Germline V gene sequence: CDR1 MGHRA, CDR2 YSYEKL. CDR3 nucleotide sequence: TGCGCCAGCAGCCCCGGGTTGGTGGCGGGGGACAACACAGATACGCAGTATTTT. Amino acid sequence: CASSPGLVAGDNTDTQYF.

This chain uses TRBV7-2 with TRBJ2-1, with a weak D call TRBD1 (6 bases). V lost 6 bases and J lost 3, with 18 bases in between. CDR3 size: 16 residues. Germline V CDR1 and CDR2: SGHTA, FQGNSA. In nucleotides, the CDR3 is TGTGCCAGCAGTGTAGTTGTTGGGACACTCTACAATGAGCAGTTCTTC. Its translation is CASSVVVGTLYNEQFF.

The V and J genes are TRBV15 and TRBJ2-2, with TRBD2 matching over 10 bases. The ends lost 5 bases at V and 7 bases at J; junction bases unmatched: 19. This CDR3 contains 19 residues. Looked up from germline, CDR1 is LNHNV and CDR2 is YYDKDF (reference sequence). The CDR3 nucleotides read TGTGCCACCAGCGAGCGCATCCGACAAGCGGGGGGGCGATTCGGGGAGCTGTTTTTT. Its translation is CATSERIRQAGGRFGELFF. Combining the CDR3 with reference TRBV15 and TRBJ2-2 gives the whole variable domain DAMVIQNPRYQVTQFGKPVTLSCSQTLNHNVMYWYQQKSSQAPKLLFHYYDKDFNNEADTPDNFQSRRPNTSFCFLDIRSPGLGDTAMYLCATSERIRQAGGRFGELFFGEGSRLTVL.

This chain connects TRBV4-3 to TRBJ2-7; no definite D call. The CDR3 is 15 residues long. The germline gives CDR1 LGHNA, CDR2 YSLEER. V gave up 1 base and J gave up 2 bases, with 12 bases separating them. This chain's CDR3 is CASSQVGQLAYEQYF. CDR3 nucleotides: TGCGCCAGCAGCCAAGTGGGCCAGTTGGCCTACGAGCAGTACTTC.

This clone has more than one count but fewer than ten. V gene TRBV4-2 combines with J gene TRBJ1-1; TRBD1 agrees at 8 bases. J gave up 0 bases and V 3 bases, and 12 bases lay outside the gene matches. CDR1 LGHNA and CDR2 YNFKEQ come from the germline V gene. The CDR3 consists of 18 residues. CDR3 sequence (DNA): TGTGCCAGCAGCCACCCAGGAGGACAGGGAGATCTGAACACTGAAGCTTTCTTT. Translating gives CASSHPGGQGDLNTEAFF.

The sample holds one count of this clone. The chain employs TRBV3-1 (or the pseudogene TRBV3-2) and TRBJ2-3; perhaps TRBD1 as D (5 bases). The length of the CDR3 is 15 residues. The V end was cut by 2 bases, the J end by 2 bases, with 11 bases between. The germline V gene has CDR1 LGHDT and CDR2 YNNKEL (reference sequence). The CDR3 coding sequence is TGTGCCAGCAGCCAACTTGGCAGGGCCACAGATACGCAGTATTTT. Encoded protein: CASSQLGRATDTQYF.

V gene TRBV14 combines with J gene TRBJ2-6; D might be TRBD1 (6 bases). Germline V lookup: CDR1 SGHDN, CDR2 FVKESK. Trimming cost V 2 bases and J 2 bases, with 10 bases left between them. CDR3 length equals 16 residues. The CDR3 DNA reads TGTGCCAGCAGCCAACCCAGGGGCGCTGGGGCCAACGTCCTGACTTTC. Amino acids: CASSQPRGAGANVLTF.

This rearrangement joins TRBV7-9 to TRBJ2-7, with 14 bases lining up with TRBD2. The junction had 6 bases not matched to a gene; V was cut back by 0 bases and J by 5 bases. This CDR3 is 17 amino acids long. Germline V gives CDR1 SEHNR, CDR2 FQNEAQ (reference sequence). The CDR3 region is CASSLASTSGGAHEQYF. The CDR3, as DNA: TGTGCCAGCAGCTTAGCGTCGACTAGCGGGGGGGCCCACGAGCAGTACTTC.

The CDR3 sequence is CASSANSGTGELFF. CDR3 sequence (DNA): TGTGCCAGCAGCGCGAATAGCGGCACCGGGGAGCTGTTTTTT. The V call is TRBV9, the J call TRBJ2-2, with a weak D call TRBD2 (6 bases). The V gene's germline CDR1 is SGDLS and CDR2 YYNGEE. This CDR3 is built from 14 residues. The ends were cut back, 3 bases at V and 4 bases at J, with 10 bases in the middle.

The chain joins TRBV7-9 to TRBJ1-1; the D gene is possibly TRBD1 (5 bases). This CDR3 region has 18 residues. V was cut by 5 bases and J by 4 bases, with 26 bases left in between. The germline gives CDR1 SEHNR, CDR2 FQNEAQ (reference sequence). This chain's CDR3 is CASSAKRWGVRDVTEAFF. The CDR3 DNA is TGTGCCAGCAGCGCGAAGCGGTGGGGGGTAAGAGACGTCACTGAAGCTTTCTTT.

The chain employs TRBV18 and TRBJ1-4; tentative D call: TRBD1 (6 bases). V lost 3 bases and J lost 7, with 15 bases in between. Germline V gene data show CDR1 as KGHSH and CDR2 as LQKENI. The CDR3 runs to 15 residues. The CDR3 DNA reads TGTGCCAGCTCACCTCGGACAGCAATGGGTGAAAAACTGTTTTTT. This encodes CASSPRTAMGEKLFF.

The chain carries TRBV9 and TRBJ2-3, with D maybe TRBD2 (5 bases). CDR1 and CDR2 (germline): SGDLS, YYNGEE. The CDR3 sequence is 15 residues long. Trimming shortened V by 0 bases and J by 2 bases, and 10 bases separated the two germline ends. The CDR3 nucleotides are TGTGCCAGCAGCGTAGAACGGGGATTCACAGATACGCAGTATTTT. Translated, it gives CASSVERGFTDTQYF.

The CDR3 DNA follows: TGTGCCAGCAGCCAGGGATTAGGGAGGGACACCGGGGAGCTGTTTTTT. Translating gives CASSQGLGRDTGELFF. The chain carries TRBV3-1 (or the pseudogene TRBV3-2) and TRBJ2-2; 7 bases are shared with TRBD2. The CDR3 extends over 16 amino acids. CDR1 and CDR2 (germline): LGHDT, YNNKEL (reference sequence). The junction had 7 bases not matched to a gene; V was cut back by 3 bases and J by 3 bases.

The chain joins TRBV28 to TRBJ1-2; tentative D call: TRBD1 (6 bases). V dropped 6 bases and J dropped 6 bases, with 14 bases sitting between them. Germline values: CDR1 MDHEN, CDR2 SYDVKM. The CDR3 extends over 13 amino acids. This chain's CDR3 is CASRRTAADGYTF. In DNA form, the CDR3 reads TGTGCCAGCAGGAGGACAGCCGCCGATGGCTACACCTTC.

This rearrangement joins TRBV5-1 to TRBJ2-5; 8 bases match TRBD1. There are 15 residues in the CDR3. Trimming removed 7 bases from V and 3 bases from J; junction bases left unmatched: 11. Germline CDR1 SGHRS, CDR2 YFSETQ. This chain's CDR3 is CASGIGTGGEETQYF. The CDR3 region has the DNA TGCGCCAGCGGTATTGGGACAGGCGGTGAAGAGACCCAGTACTTC.

The chain links TRBV5-1 to TRBJ2-2; D possibly corresponds to TRBD1 (5 bases). The germline V gene encodes CDR1 SGHRS and CDR2 YFSETQ. The CDR3 totals 15 residues. Trimming shortened V by 2 bases and J by 8 bases, and 16 bases separated the two germline ends. CDR3 sequence: CASSFGRASSGELFF. The CDR3 nucleotides are TGCGCCAGCAGCTTTGGCAGGGCGTCGTCGGGGGAGCTGTTTTTT.

This clone was picked up one time. This chain links TRBV21-1 with TRBJ1-3; the table gives TRBD1 as D, unverified against the DNA. TRBV21-1 is a pseudogene locus. The CDR3 is made up of 14 amino acids. CDR3 region: CASNSDSSGNTIYF. The CDR3 DNA follows: TGTGCCAGCAACTCGGACAGCTCTGGAAACACCATATATTTT.

The V gene is TRBV6-5, the J gene TRBJ2-3; D not certain. V was clipped by 5 bases and J by 6 bases, with 6 bases between them. The CDR3 extends over 11 amino acids. Germline V lookup: CDR1 MNHEY, CDR2 SVGAGI. CDR3 coding DNA: TGTGCCAGCAGTCAGTGGGATACGCAGTATTTT. Protein sequence: CASSQWDTQYF.

The CDR3: CASSYGQGARNTF. The CDR3 DNA sequence: TGTGCCAGCAGTTACGGGCAGGGGGCGCGGAACACCTTC. The V gene is TRBV6-5, the J gene TRBJ1-2; 8 nucleotides line up with TRBD1. This CDR3 comprises 13 residues. Trimming cost V 2 bases and J 12 bases; bases outside gene matches: 8. CDR1 and CDR2 (germline): MNHEY, SVGAGI.

The genes are TRBV27 and TRBJ1-4; a weak D match, TRBD1 (6 bases). V gave up 5 bases and J gave up 7 bases, with 20 bases separating them. In germline, CDR1 is MNHEY, CDR2 SMNVEV (reference sequence). The CDR3 spans 16 residues. CDR3 amino acids: CASSADHRAQFEKLFF. The CDR3 DNA is TGTGCCAGCAGTGCCGACCACAGGGCGCAATTTGAAAAACTGTTTTTT.

V usage is TRBV19 and J usage is TRBJ1-5; D may be TRBD1 (6 bases). V was clipped by 5 bases and J by 7 bases, with 12 bases between them. This CDR3 spans 13 amino acids. CDR1 is LNHDA and CDR2 is SQIVND in the germline V gene (reference sequence). The CDR3 coding sequence is TGTGCCAGTAGTTACAGGGATGGGCAGCCCCAGCATTTT. As protein: CASSYRDGQPQHF. Variable domain in full (rest from reference TRBV19 and TRBJ1-5): DGGITQSPKYLFRKEGQNVTLSCEQNLNHDAMYWYRQDPGQGLRLIYYSQIVNDFQKGDIAEGYSVSREKKESFPLTVTSAQKNPTAFYLCASSYRDGQPQHFGDGTRLSIL.

The genes are TRBV19 and TRBJ2-7, with TRBD2 matching 10 bases. The CDR3 is 13 residues long. Germline V gives CDR1 LNHDA, CDR2 SQIVND (reference sequence). V shed 8 bases and J 5 bases; nucleotides not matched to a gene: 6. In DNA, the CDR3 is TGTGCCAGTCAAGGACTAGCGGCTAACGAGCAGTACTTC. This sequence encodes CASQGLAANEQYF. The full variable domain, with the rest looked up from reference TRBV19 and TRBJ2-7, is DGGITQSPKYLFRKEGQNVTLSCEQNLNHDAMYWYRQDPGQGLRLIYYSQIVNDFQKGDIAEGYSVSREKKESFPLTVTSAQKNPTAFYLCASQGLAANEQYFGPGTRLTVT.